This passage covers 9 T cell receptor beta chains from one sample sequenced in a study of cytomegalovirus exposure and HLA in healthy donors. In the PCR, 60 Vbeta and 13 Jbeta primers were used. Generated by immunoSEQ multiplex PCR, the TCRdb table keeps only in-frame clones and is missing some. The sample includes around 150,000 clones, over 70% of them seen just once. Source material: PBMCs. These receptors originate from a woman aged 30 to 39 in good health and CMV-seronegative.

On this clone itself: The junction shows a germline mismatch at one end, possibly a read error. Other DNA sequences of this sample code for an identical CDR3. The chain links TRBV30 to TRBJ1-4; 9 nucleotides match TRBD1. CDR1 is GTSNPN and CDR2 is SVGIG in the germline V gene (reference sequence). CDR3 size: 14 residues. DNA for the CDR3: TGTGCCTGGAGTGGGGGACAGGGAGATGAAAAATTGTTTTTT. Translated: CAWSGGQGDEKLFF.

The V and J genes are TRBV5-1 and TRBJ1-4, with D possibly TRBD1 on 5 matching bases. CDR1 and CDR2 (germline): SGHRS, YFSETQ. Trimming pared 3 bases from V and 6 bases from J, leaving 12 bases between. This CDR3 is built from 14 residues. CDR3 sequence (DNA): TGCGCCAGCAGCTCTACAGGTGGGGATGAAAAACTGTTTTTT. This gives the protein CASSSTGGDEKLFF.

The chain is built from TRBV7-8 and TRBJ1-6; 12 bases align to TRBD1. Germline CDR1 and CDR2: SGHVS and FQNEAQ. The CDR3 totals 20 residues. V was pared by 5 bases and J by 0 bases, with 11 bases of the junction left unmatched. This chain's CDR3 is CASSPRDRGLVSSYNSPLHF. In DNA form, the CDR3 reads TGTGCCAGCAGCCCCCGGGACAGGGGGCTCGTGAGCTCCTATAATTCACCCCTCCACTTT.

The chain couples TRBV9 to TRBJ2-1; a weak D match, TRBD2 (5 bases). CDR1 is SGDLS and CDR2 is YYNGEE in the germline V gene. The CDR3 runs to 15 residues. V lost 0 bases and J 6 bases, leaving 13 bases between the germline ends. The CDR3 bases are TGTGCCAGCAGCGTAGGAGGGCCGATGGTCAATGAGCAGTTCTTC. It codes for CASSVGGPMVNEQFF. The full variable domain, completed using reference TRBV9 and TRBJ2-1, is DSGVTQTPKHLITATGQRVTLRCSPRSGDLSVYWYQQSLDQGLQFLIQYYNGEERAKGNILERFSAQQFPDLHSELNLSSLELGDSALYFCASSVGGPMVNEQFFGPGTRLTVL.

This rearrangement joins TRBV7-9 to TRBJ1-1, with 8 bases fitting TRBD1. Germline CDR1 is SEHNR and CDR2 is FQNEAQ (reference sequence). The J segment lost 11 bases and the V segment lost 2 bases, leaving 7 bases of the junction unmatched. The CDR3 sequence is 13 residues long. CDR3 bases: TGTGCCAGCAGCTTAAATCAGGGGGCTGGTGCTTTCTTT. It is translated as CASSLNQGAGAFF. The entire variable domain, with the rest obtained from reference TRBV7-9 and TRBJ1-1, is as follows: DTGVSQNPRHKITKRGQNVTFRCDPISEHNRLYWYRQTLGQGPEFLTYFQNEAQLEKSRLLSDRFSAERPKGSFSTLEIQRTEQGDSAMYLCASSLNQGAGAFFGQGTRLTVV.

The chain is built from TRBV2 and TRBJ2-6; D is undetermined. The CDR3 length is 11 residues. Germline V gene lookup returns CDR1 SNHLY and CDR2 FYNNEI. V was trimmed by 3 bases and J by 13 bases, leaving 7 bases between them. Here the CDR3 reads CASSELEVLTF. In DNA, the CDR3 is TGTGCCAGCAGTGAGTTAGAAGTCCTGACTTTC.

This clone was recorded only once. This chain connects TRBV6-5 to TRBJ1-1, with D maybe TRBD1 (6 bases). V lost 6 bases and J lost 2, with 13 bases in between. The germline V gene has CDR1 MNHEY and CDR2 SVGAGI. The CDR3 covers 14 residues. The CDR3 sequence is CASSPTGTNTEAFF. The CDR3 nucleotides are TGTGCCAGCAGCCCGACAGGAACTAACACTGAAGCTTTCTTT.

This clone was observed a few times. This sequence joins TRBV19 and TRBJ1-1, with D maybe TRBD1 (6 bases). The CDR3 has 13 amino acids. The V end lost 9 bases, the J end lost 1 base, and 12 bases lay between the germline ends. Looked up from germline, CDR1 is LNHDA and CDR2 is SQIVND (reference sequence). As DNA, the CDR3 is TGTGCCAGCAGGGACACCTGGAACACTGAAGCTTTCTTT. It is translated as CASRDTWNTEAFF.

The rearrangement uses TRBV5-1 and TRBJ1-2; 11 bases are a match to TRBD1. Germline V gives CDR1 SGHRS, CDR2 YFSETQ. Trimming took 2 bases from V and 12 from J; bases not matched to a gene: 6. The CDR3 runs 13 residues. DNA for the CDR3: TGCGCCAGCAGCTTAACTCCGGGACAGGGGGACACCTTC. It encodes CASSLTPGQGDTF.